The source of this T cell receptor (beta chain) is a study of blood T cells in healthy people across ages. With a J-beta primer mix and a sample-barcoded 5' primer, a second PCR ran 7 to 11 cycles. TCRdb re-called the 5' RACE reads with MiXCR, one entry per CDR3 protein. The sample records approximately 680,000 distinct CDR3 sequences, 32% being singletons. The germline V gene has CDR1 MNHEY and CDR2 SVGEGT. Trimming took off 6 bases at V and 1 base at J, with 19 bases between the two ends. The CDR3 has 16 residues. The sequenced material came from blood. The clonotype comes from a woman older than 75 in good health. The V gene is TRBV6-2 or TRBV6-3, the J gene TRBJ2-7; D call uncertain. The CDR3 sequence is CASSYLETAVSYEQYF. In DNA, the CDR3 is TGTGCCAGCAGCTACCTCGAAACGGCGGTGTCCTACGAGCAGTACTTC.